These 14 T cell receptor beta chains originate from one sample sequenced in a study of OX40 agonist ivuxolimab in advanced cancers. The library was made by the immunoSEQ multiplex PCR assay. TCRdb's version of the immuneACCESS table is confined to in-frame rearrangements and falls short of the full clone set. An unresolved V gene accounts for under half of the shortfall where checked; the remainder is of unknown origin. This sample gives about 22,000 clones in total; approximately 84% of them show up just once. The top ten clones comprise roughly a third of the sample. Here the sequenced sample was CD4+ or CD8+ T cells sorted from blood, taken in a trial of the OX40 agonist ivuxolimab. The receptors here all came from an adult with an advanced solid tumor such as melanoma, head and neck, liver or kidney cancer.

This chain uses TRBV4-1 with TRBJ2-7, with TRBD2 matching over 11 bases. CDR3 length: 16 amino acids. J was trimmed by 6 bases and V by 1 base; bases with no gene match: 8. Germline-derived CDR1 and CDR2 are MGHRA and YSYEKL. CDR3 protein: CASSQVTSGVGGEQYF. CDR3 coding DNA: TGCGCCAGCAGCCAAGTGACTAGCGGGGTAGGGGGCGAGCAGTACTTC.

V usage is TRBV6-1 and J usage is TRBJ1-5; D is undetermined. The V gene's germline CDR1 is MNHNS and CDR2 SASEGT. This CDR3 is 15 amino acids long. V lost 3 bases to trimming and J lost 0 bases, with 9 bases between them. The CDR3 region is CASSDPSYSNQPQHF. The DNA of the CDR3 is TGTGCCAGCAGTGACCCGAGTTATAGCAATCAGCCCCAGCATTTT.

The CDR3 sequence is CASSEPTGIYGYTF. Here the CDR3 DNA reads TGTGCCAGCAGTGAACCTACAGGGATCTATGGCTACACCTTC. The chain uses TRBV6-1 and TRBJ1-2, with D maybe TRBD1 (6 bases). CDR1 and CDR2 from the germline V gene are MNHNS and SASEGT. Trimming shortened V by 2 bases and J by 4 bases, and 11 bases separated the two germline ends. This CDR3 region has 14 residues.

This clone was seen only once. The rearrangement links TRBV9 to TRBJ1-2; D is possibly TRBD1 (5 bases). The germline CDR1 and CDR2 sequences are SGDLS and YYNGEE. V was clipped by 0 bases and J by 4 bases, with 19 bases between them. This CDR3 is 17 amino acids long. CDR3 nucleotides: TGTGCCAGCAGCGTAGGCGCCTTGGGACCGGCAACCTATGGCTACACCTTC. Translated, it gives CASSVGALGPATYGYTF.

V is TRBV10-1 and J is TRBJ2-7; a weak D match, TRBD2 (6 bases). The germline CDR1 and CDR2 sequences are WNHNN and SYGVQD (reference sequence). There are 13 residues in the CDR3. Deletions cut 3 bases from V and 6 bases from J, with 12 bases between. Here the CDR3 reads CASSETRGGEQYF. The CDR3 bases are TGCGCCAGCAGTGAAACAAGGGGAGGCGAGCAGTACTTC.

The CDR3 bases are TGTGCCATCAGTGAGTCAAGTGGCAACACTGAAGCTTTCTTT. Translation: CAISESSGNTEAFF. The rearrangement uses TRBV10-3 and TRBJ1-1; D not resolved. From germline, CDR1 is ENHRY and CDR2 SYGVKD. The length of the CDR3 is 14 residues. The germline V and J ends were trimmed by 0 bases and 2 bases, with 7 bases remaining between them.

This clone came up once. The chain couples TRBV7-9 to TRBJ2-5; 8 nucleotides align to TRBD2. This CDR3 has 14 amino acids. The germline gives CDR1 SEHNR, CDR2 FQNEAQ (reference sequence). Unmatched junction bases numbered 7, after V lost 4 bases and J lost 6 bases. Written as DNA, the CDR3 is TGTGCCAGCAGCTCAAAGCGGGAGTGGCAGACCCAGTACTTC. As protein: CASSSKREWQTQYF.

This clone was picked up one time. The chain links TRBV19 to TRBJ2-1; D is undetermined. This CDR3 contains 14 residues. V dropped 1 base and J dropped 0 bases, with 4 bases sitting between them. CDR1 and CDR2 from the germline V gene are LNHDA and SQIVND (reference sequence). The CDR3 nucleotides read TGTGCCAGTAGTATAGGGAGCTCCTACAATGAGCAGTTCTTC. This codes for CASSIGSSYNEQFF.

This clone was counted a few times. This chain uses TRBV6-5 with TRBJ2-7; D unclear. The V gene's germline CDR1 is MNHEY and CDR2 SVGAGI. Trimming cost V 2 bases and J 2 bases, with 10 bases left between them. The CDR3 consists of 14 residues. CDR3 amino acids: CASSYTNDPYEQYF. DNA of the CDR3: TGTGCCAGCAGTTACACGAACGACCCCTACGAGCAGTACTTC.

The chain is built from TRBV5-6 and TRBJ2-2, with 11 bases matching TRBD2. Looked up from germline, CDR1 is SGHDT and CDR2 is YYEEEE. V trimming: 6 bases; J trimming: 6 bases; junction bases outside the gene matches: 13. The CDR3 spans 17 residues. The CDR3 spells CASTSLSGRADAGELFF. The CDR3 region has the DNA TGTGCCAGCACCTCCCTTAGCGGGAGGGCGGATGCCGGGGAGCTGTTTTTT. Variable domain in full (rest from reference TRBV5-6 and TRBJ2-2): DAGVTQSPTHLIKTRGQQVTLRCSPKSGHDTVSWYQQALGQGPQFIFQYYEEEERQRGNFPDRFSGHQFPNYSSELNVNALLLGDSALYLCASTSLSGRADAGELFFGEGSRLTVL.

The genes are TRBV28 and TRBJ2-3, with D unclear. The V gene's germline CDR1 is MDHEN and CDR2 SYDVKM. The CDR3 is 14 residues long. Trimming took 3 bases from V and 3 from J, leaving 10 bases between them. The CDR3 DNA reads as TGTGCCAGCAGTTTGAACAGCTTAACAGATACGCAGTATTTT. Protein sequence: CASSLNSLTDTQYF.

CDR3 loop: CASHHPGQGALMYGYTF. Written as DNA, the CDR3 is TGTGCCAGCCACCACCCGGGACAGGGAGCCCTCATGTATGGCTACACCTTC. This chain connects TRBV28 to TRBJ1-2; 9 bases are shared with TRBD1. The CDR3 runs 17 residues. Germline CDR1 MDHEN, CDR2 SYDVKM. After removal of 8 bases from V and 5 bases from J, the junction contained 18 bases not matched to a gene.

The rearrangement links TRBV27 to TRBJ2-3, with 9 bases lining up with TRBD2. The CDR3 runs to 16 residues. CDR1 and CDR2 (germline): MNHEY, SMNVEV (reference sequence). V was clipped by 5 bases and J by 2 bases; unmatched bases: 8. This chain's CDR3 is CASSPHLAGYTDTQYF. CDR3 sequence (DNA): TGTGCCAGCAGTCCACACCTAGCGGGGTACACAGATACGCAGTATTTT.

The chain carries TRBV27 and TRBJ1-5; tentative D call: TRBD1 (5 bases). V gave up 4 bases and J gave up 0 bases, with 10 bases separating them. The CDR3 sequence is 15 residues long. Germline V CDR1 and CDR2: MNHEY, SMNVEV (reference sequence). The DNA of the CDR3 is TGTGCCAGCAGTTCTTCAGGGTATAGCAATCAGCCCCAGCATTTT. It codes for CASSSSGYSNQPQHF.